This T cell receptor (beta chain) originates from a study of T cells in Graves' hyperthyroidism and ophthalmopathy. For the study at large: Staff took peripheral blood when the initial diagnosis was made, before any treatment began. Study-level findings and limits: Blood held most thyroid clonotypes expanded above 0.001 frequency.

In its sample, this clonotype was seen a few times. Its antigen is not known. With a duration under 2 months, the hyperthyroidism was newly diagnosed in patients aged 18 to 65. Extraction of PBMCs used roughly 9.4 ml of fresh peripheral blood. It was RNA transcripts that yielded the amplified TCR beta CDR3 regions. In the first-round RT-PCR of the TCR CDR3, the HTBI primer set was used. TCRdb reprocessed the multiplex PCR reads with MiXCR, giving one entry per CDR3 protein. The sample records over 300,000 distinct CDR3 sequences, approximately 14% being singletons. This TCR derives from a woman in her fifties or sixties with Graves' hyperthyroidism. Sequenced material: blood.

The CDR3 sequence: CASGPQGQVDYTF. CDR3 DNA: TGTGCTAGTGGTCCTCAGGGTCAGGTTGACTACACCTTC. The chain uses TRBV12-5 and TRBJ1-2, with a weak D call TRBD1 (5 bases). Trimming stripped 5 bases from V and 10 bases from J, with 17 bases between. This CDR3 spans 13 amino acids. The germline V gene has CDR1 LGHNT and CDR2 FRNRAP.